Sequencing of this T cell receptor (beta chain) was carried out in a study of cytomegalovirus exposure and HLA in healthy donors. This cohort consisted of healthy bone marrow donors. PCR primers comprised 60 Vbeta and 13 Jbeta primers. Here immunoSEQ multiplex PCR was the method, and the copy in TCRdb shows in-frame clones only, minus some. This repertoire shows about 160,000 clones, roughly 80% found once; its top ten account for 7.5% to 9.5%. Findings of the study overall: In most subjects, TCR beta sequences reportedly gave accurate predictions of HLA-A and HLA-B alleles. Cytomegalovirus status was reportedly diagnosed by the classifier with high specificity and sensitivity.

Comment on this clone: What it recognizes is unknown.

The V gene end was trimmed by 5 bases and the J gene end by 3 bases; junction bases not matched to a gene: 14. Germline lookup yields CDR1 MNHEY and CDR2 SMNVEV (reference sequence). The CDR3 is 17 amino acids. Sequencing was carried out using PBMCs. V and J are TRBV27 and TRBJ2-7; the match to TRBD2 covers 9 bases. The clonotype comes from a male donor in good health and CMV-seropositive. CDR3 in amino acids: CASSPPTLAGKYYEQYF. As DNA, the CDR3 is TGTGCCAGCAGTCCTCCGACGCTAGCGGGAAAGTACTACGAGCAGTACTTC.